Reported below is one TCR beta chain. This CDR3 is built from 16 residues. V gave up 0 bases and J gave up 4 bases; unmatched junction bases: 7. CDR1 and CDR2 (germline): SGHRS, YFSETQ. This entry comes from a study of blood T cell repertoires in COVID-19. Study overall: Sites in the United States, Italy and Spain provided acute and convalescent COVID-19 samples. Sources were T cells, B-cell-depleted T cells, or PBMCs; the material itself was cDNA or gDNA.

How the authors handled the data: Reference gene primer amplification gave nucleated cell count estimates. Sequencing was performed with immunoSEQ multiplex PCR; in TCRdb, only in-frame clones are kept and a portion is missing. D and trimming come from the DNA, and the V and J calls and clone size come from that table. This sample yields approximately 500,000 clones, of which approximately 83% are seen a single time; roughly 3.1% belongs to the top ten. The sequenced sample consisted of peripheral blood. The sequence was collected from a human donor in a cohort sampled during active COVID-19. The V call is TRBV5-1, the J call TRBJ2-3; 8 nucleotides align to TRBD2. CDR3 sequence reads: CASSLVGGRNADTQYF. The CDR3 bases are TGCGCCAGCAGCTTGGTAGGCGGGAGGAACGCAGATACGCAGTATTTT.